Below, 25 T cell receptor beta chains from the same sample are listed, as sequenced in a study of Ad26.COV2.S vaccination and SARS-CoV-2 variants. Specified treatment: over 15 received Ad26.COV2.S at low or high dose, single or two shots; roughly 5 received placebo; per-sample allocation not given. Repertoires come from day 63 after the first vaccine or placebo injection. The assay was immunoSEQ multiplex PCR, and TCRdb's table has in-frame clones only and misses some. The sample lists hundreds of thousands of clones, 87% occurring once. Sequenced material: peripheral blood, taken in a trial of Ad26.COV2.S vaccine versus placebo. The receptors here all came from a person between 18 and 59 years old who received the Ad26.COV2.S COVID-19 vaccine or a placebo.

The gene calls are TRBV6-5 and TRBJ1-1; 8 bases map to TRBD1. V lost 5 bases, J lost 5 bases, and 4 bases stayed unmatched. This CDR3 has 13 residues. From germline, CDR1 is MNHEY and CDR2 SVGAGI. Here the CDR3 reads CASSKQGGTEAFF. Here the CDR3 DNA reads TGTGCCAGCAGTAAACAGGGGGGGACTGAAGCTTTCTTT.

This chain uses TRBV9 with TRBJ2-1; D is unresolved. The V end lost 0 bases, the J end lost 7 bases, and 11 bases lay between the germline ends. Germline-derived CDR1 and CDR2 are SGDLS and YYNGEE. The CDR3 has 14 amino acids. CDR3 loop: CASSVEHRSNEQFF. For the CDR3, the DNA is TGTGCCAGCAGCGTAGAGCATAGATCAAATGAGCAGTTCTTC.

This clone was counted between two and nine times. The rearrangement links TRBV27 to TRBJ2-5; either TRBD1 or TRBD2 may fit D (6 bases each). The CDR3 is made up of 14 amino acids. Germline V lookup: CDR1 MNHEY, CDR2 SMNVEV (reference sequence). V dropped 1 base and J dropped 3 bases, with 9 bases sitting between them. This chain's CDR3 is CASSLWGAKETQYF. The CDR3 coding sequence is TGTGCCAGCAGTTTATGGGGGGCCAAAGAGACCCAGTACTTC.

The V call is TRBV21-1, the J call TRBJ2-7; TRBD2 was called by the table and not checked on the DNA. TRBV21-1 is a pseudogene segment. This CDR3 has 19 residues. This CDR3 reads CASKNPSGLAGGAYYEQYF. DNA of the CDR3: TGTGCCAGCAAAAACCCGTCCGGACTAGCGGGGGGGGCGTACTACGAGCAGTACTTC.

Regarding this clone: The junction departs from germline at one end; a sequencing error may be responsible. The rearrangement joins TRBV30 to TRBJ2-5, with TRBD1 as a possible D gene (7 bases). CDR1 and CDR2 (germline): GTSNPN, SVGIG (reference sequence). This CDR3 has 14 amino acids. CDR3 amino acids: CAGSPGGSQETQYF. CDR3 in DNA: TGTGCCGGGAGCCCAGGGGGGTCCCAAGAGACCCAGTACTTC.

V is TRBV30 and J is TRBJ1-2; D is unresolved. This CDR3 spans 14 amino acids. Trimming cost V 0 bases and J 8 bases, with 16 bases left between them. The germline V gene encodes CDR1 GTSNPN and CDR2 SVGIG (reference sequence). The CDR3, as DNA: TGTGCCTGGAGTGTCGGCAGGACCTTAGGAGGCTACACCTTC. It specifies CAWSVGRTLGGYTF.

V and J are TRBV9 and TRBJ1-6; D not certain. The CDR3 spans 15 residues. Germline loops: CDR1 SGDLS, CDR2 YYNGEE. V was pared by 2 bases and J by 1 base, with 7 bases between. CDR3 region: CASSVSGSYNSPLHF. As DNA, the CDR3 is TGTGCCAGCAGCGTGTCAGGTTCCTATAATTCACCCCTCCACTTT.

The chain carries TRBV4-1 and TRBJ1-5; perhaps TRBD1 as D (6 bases). V was cut by 1 base and J by 5 bases, with 18 bases left in between. The CDR3 has 17 amino acids. Germline V gene data show CDR1 as MGHRA and CDR2 as YSYEKL. CDR3 loop: CASSQGQGPRVHQPQHF. The CDR3 nucleotides are TGCGCCAGCAGCCAAGGGCAGGGGCCACGAGTCCATCAGCCCCAGCATTTT.

This clone has only one observation. The rearrangement links TRBV5-1 to TRBJ2-7; possible D gene TRBD1, 5 bases. Per germline, CDR1 SGHRS and CDR2 YFSETQ. CDR3 length equals 12 residues. With 1 base removed from V and 9 bases from J, the gap between germline ends came to 11 bases. CDR3 coding DNA: TGCGCCAGCAGCTTGTCTGAGACAGTGCAGTACTTC. Translating gives CASSLSETVQYF.

This clone was seen just once. V usage is TRBV2 and J usage is TRBJ2-4, with D perhaps TRBD1 (6 bases). With 3 bases removed from V and 0 bases from J, the gap between germline ends came to 15 bases. The CDR3 has 17 amino acids. The V gene's germline CDR1 is SNHLY and CDR2 FYNNEI. The CDR3 DNA follows: TGTGCCAGCAGTGATCCCGACAGGACTCTAGCCAAAAACATTCAGTACTTC. Protein: CASSDPDRTLAKNIQYF.

The chain has TRBV3-1 (or the pseudogene TRBV3-2) and TRBJ1-1; 9 bases agree with TRBD1. J was trimmed by 7 bases and V by 5 bases; bases with no gene match: 8. The CDR3 totals 14 residues. The germline CDR1 and CDR2 sequences are LGHDT and YNNKEL (reference sequence). The CDR3 nucleotides are TGTGCCAGCAGCACGTACAGGGGGCTGGGTGAAGCTTTCTTT. Protein: CASSTYRGLGEAFF.

The chain recombines TRBV27 with TRBJ2-3; TRBD2 matches 10 bases. The CDR3 extends over 18 amino acids. The J segment lost 5 bases and the V segment lost 2 bases, leaving 13 bases of the junction unmatched. Germline CDR1 is MNHEY and CDR2 is SMNVEV (reference sequence). The CDR3 here is CASSLPGAAGGMGDTQYF. CDR3 nucleotides: TGTGCCAGCAGTTTACCCGGAGCAGCGGGGGGGATGGGAGATACGCAGTATTTT.

V usage is TRBV20-1 and J usage is TRBJ2-3, with a possible D match to TRBD2 (6 bases). This CDR3 region has 15 residues. CDR1 DFQATT and CDR2 SNEGSKA come from the germline V gene (reference sequence). Between the trimmed V and J ends, which lost 3 bases and 0 bases, there was a span of 13 bases. CDR3 DNA sequence: TGCAGTGCTAGTCAAGGGACTCCCAGCACAGATACGCAGTATTTT. Protein product: CSASQGTPSTDTQYF.

This clone was seen once. The chain carries TRBV12-5 and TRBJ2-1; 11 nucleotides line up with TRBD2. The CDR3 consists of 14 residues. Trimming removed 1 base from V and 7 bases from J; junction bases left unmatched: 0. Per germline, CDR1 LGHNT and CDR2 FRNRAP. In DNA, the CDR3 is TGTGCTAGTGGTTTGGGACTAGCGGGGAATGAGCAGTTCTTC. It specifies CASGLGLAGNEQFF.

The chain has TRBV30 and TRBJ1-6, with D possibly being TRBD1 (6 bases). Trimming pared 1 base from V and 5 bases from J, leaving 6 bases between. Per the germline V gene, CDR1 is GTSNPN and CDR2 is SVGIG (reference sequence). This CDR3 spans 13 amino acids. The CDR3 region has the DNA TGTGCCTGGAGTGGACAGGATAATTCACCCCTCCACTTT. The encoded protein is CAWSGQDNSPLHF.

V is TRBV7-9 and J is TRBJ1-5, with D possibly matching TRBD1 (6 bases). The germline V and J ends were trimmed by 3 bases and 7 bases, with 10 bases remaining between them. The CDR3 spans 13 residues. CDR1 is SEHNR, CDR2 FQNEAQ, per germline (reference sequence). This CDR3 is CASSFSGDQPQHF. Written as DNA, the CDR3 is TGTGCCAGCAGCTTTTCAGGGGACCAGCCCCAGCATTTT.

This chain uses TRBV6-6 with TRBJ2-1, with 8 bases fitting TRBD2. Germline V gene data show CDR1 as MNHNY and CDR2 as SVGAGI (reference sequence). The trim removed 5 bases at V and 0 bases at J, leaving 9 bases unmatched. The CDR3 contains 17 residues. In DNA, the CDR3 is TGTGCCAGCAGTCCCGGGGTAGCGGGGCCCTCCTACAATGAGCAGTTCTTC. Protein product: CASSPGVAGPSYNEQFF.

The CDR3 here is CASSEVGGVYEQYF. The DNA for the CDR3 is TGTGCCAGCAGTGAAGTAGGCGGTGTCTACGAGCAGTACTTC. The V call is TRBV6-1, the J call TRBJ2-7; D remains unclear. Germline V gives CDR1 MNHNS, CDR2 SASEGT. The CDR3 runs to 14 residues. The V end was cut by 1 base, the J end by 3 bases, with 10 bases between.

The chain is built from TRBV10-2 and TRBJ1-2; 9 positions match TRBD1. Looked up from germline, CDR1 is WSHSY and CDR2 is SAAADI. The CDR3 is made up of 12 amino acids. The ends lost 5 bases at V and 11 bases at J; junction bases unmatched: 6. This CDR3 is CASSLEGTGYTF. In DNA, the CDR3 is TGCGCCAGCAGTCTAGAAGGGACAGGGTACACCTTC.

V is TRBV6-4 and J is TRBJ2-2; 9 bases match TRBD1. Germline CDR1 reads MRHNA; CDR2 reads SNTAGT. This CDR3 is built from 14 residues. With 6 bases clipped from V and 5 bases from J, the junction kept 4 bases outside the gene matches. The CDR3: CASSTGGLTGELFF. In DNA form, the CDR3 reads TGTGCCAGCAGCACAGGGGGCTTAACCGGGGAGCTGTTTTTT.

A single count supports this clone. The CDR3 nucleotides are TGTGCCAGCAACGACCATGCGGGGAGCACAGATACGCAGTATTTT. Translating it yields CASNDHAGSTDTQYF. The J gene is TRBJ2-3, the V gene TRBV7-8, with D possibly matching TRBD2 (6 bases). Trimming took 7 bases from V and 0 from J, leaving 14 bases between them. CDR1 SGHVS and CDR2 FQNEAQ come from the germline V gene. The CDR3 sequence is 15 residues long.

The genes are TRBV5-1 and TRBJ1-3; no reliable D call. Germline CDR1 is SGHRS and CDR2 is YFSETQ. The V end lost 4 bases, the J end lost 4 bases, and 15 bases lay between the germline ends. The CDR3 runs 15 residues. The CDR3: CASSRGAGSGNTIYF. The CDR3, as DNA: TGCGCCAGCAGCCGGGGAGCGGGGTCCGGAAACACCATATATTTT.

In its sample, this clone was seen once. The rearrangement uses TRBV12-3 or TRBV12-4 and TRBJ1-1; D uncertain. The CDR3 spans 13 residues. V gave up 7 bases and J gave up 1 base, with 10 bases separating them. The CDR3 DNA follows: TGTGCCAGCACCCTGGTCAGGAACACTGAAGCTTTCTTT. It encodes CASTLVRNTEAFF.

The chain couples TRBV7-9 to TRBJ2-5; perhaps TRBD1 as D (5 bases). Germline V gene sequence: CDR1 SEHNR, CDR2 FQNEAQ (reference sequence). The CDR3 has 14 residues. V shed 1 base and J shed 5 bases, with 11 bases lying between them. CDR3 coding DNA: TGTGCCAGCAGCTTAGTCAAGGGGCTGGAGACCCAGTACTTC. Its translation is CASSLVKGLETQYF.

V and J are TRBV2 and TRBJ2-7, with 8 bases that match TRBD1. This CDR3 spans 15 amino acids. Germline V gene lookup returns CDR1 SNHLY and CDR2 FYNNEI. Losses at the gene ends were 6 bases for V and 6 bases for J; bases not matched to a gene: 13. CDR3 region: CASRRQGSSRGEQYF. DNA of the CDR3: TGTGCCAGCAGGAGACAGGGGTCTTCTCGGGGCGAGCAGTACTTC.